These 13 T cell receptor beta chains were sequenced from one sample in a study of T cells in Graves' hyperthyroidism and ophthalmopathy (dated 2019 in TCRdb). Library construction relied on multiplex PCR. Data came from an Illumina HiSeq 2000. TCR beta CDR3 regions were amplified from RNA transcripts. For the first round of RT-PCR on the TCR CDR3, the HTBI primer set was used together with the Qiagen OneStep RT-PCR kit. The public reads were reprocessed in TCRdb via fastp at Q25 and MiXCR, keeping in-frame beta chains. Rows are combined by CDR3 protein, so each entry shows the most common genes and DNA. The sample profile shows approximately 400,000 distinct CDR3 sequences; approximately 15% of them were found once. The top ten clonotypes cover approximately 32% of the sample. The specimen was blood. The origin of the receptors is a woman in her twenties or thirties with Graves' hyperthyroidism.

This clonotype was picked up many times. The genes are TRBV28 and TRBJ2-7; no clear D gene. Germline V gene sequence: CDR1 MDHEN, CDR2 SYDVKM. CDR3 length: 14 residues. The V end lost 5 bases, the J end lost 3 bases, and 14 bases lay between the germline ends. The CDR3 DNA reads TGTGCCAGCAGTCTGGACGGGCGACGCTACGAGCAGTACTTC. This gives the protein CASSLDGRRYEQYF.

This clonotype showed up just a few times. The rearrangement joins TRBV14 to TRBJ2-7, with 8 bases that match TRBD1. With 3 bases clipped from V and 1 base from J, the junction kept 5 bases outside the gene matches. CDR3 length: 15 residues. Germline V CDR1 and CDR2: SGHDN, FVKESK. CDR3 sequence (DNA): TGTGCCAGCAGCCAGGGGACAGGACGATCCTACGAGCAGTACTTC. Translated: CASSQGTGRSYEQYF.

This clonotype was observed many times. This chain links TRBV2 with TRBJ2-3; 7 nucleotides align to TRBD2. CDR1 is SNHLY, CDR2 FYNNEI, per germline. The CDR3 length is 16 residues. V lost 5 bases, J lost 0 bases, and 8 bases stayed unmatched. CDR3 coding DNA: TGTGCCAGCAGTCAACCCCTAGCGGATAGCACAGATACGCAGTATTTT. Its translation is CASSQPLADSTDTQYF.

This clonotype was seen ten or more times. The V call is TRBV28, the J call TRBJ2-7, with D perhaps being TRBD1 or TRBD2 (6 bases each). The ends were cut back, 5 bases at V and 4 bases at J, with 30 bases in the middle. CDR1 and CDR2 from the germline V gene are MDHEN and SYDVKM. The length of the CDR3 is 19 residues. The chain's CDR3 is CASSLSVGAAPGVEYEQYF. CDR3 DNA: TGTGCCAGCAGTCTCTCCGTGGGGGCCGCTCCGGGGGTTGAATACGAGCAGTACTTC.

This clonotype has ten or more counts. Germline and junction disagree at one end, which may indicate a read error. This rearrangement joins TRBV3-1 to TRBJ2-7; 9 bases agree with TRBD2. Germline V CDR1 and CDR2: LGHDT, YNNKEL (reference sequence). The CDR3 extends over 15 amino acids. The CDR3 sequence: CASNQGELAGYEQYF. CDR3 in DNA: TGTGCCAGCAACCAAGGCGAGCTAGCGGGGTACGAGCAGTACTTC.

This chain uses TRBV15 with TRBJ1-1; TRBD1 matches 9 bases. Germline loops: CDR1 LNHNV, CDR2 YYDKDF (reference sequence). J was trimmed by 4 bases and V by 5 bases; bases with no gene match: 2. This CDR3 is built from 13 residues. Here the CDR3 reads CATSLDRGTEAFF. DNA for the CDR3: TGTGCCACCAGCCTGGACAGGGGCACTGAAGCTTTCTTT.

Regarding this clonotype: This may come from a read error, since a much larger clone is one base off. The rearrangement links TRBV18 to TRBJ1-1, with a tentative D call TRBD1 (6 bases). V shed 6 bases and J shed 0 bases, with 14 bases lying between them. CDR3 size: 15 residues. CDR1 KGHSH and CDR2 LQKENI come from the germline V gene. CDR3 residues: CASSPQDRVNTEAFF. CDR3 bases: TGTGCCAGCTCGCCCCAGGACAGAGTGAACACTGAAGCTTTCTTT.

In its sample, this clonotype was seen a few times. The chain combines TRBV29-1 with TRBJ2-6, with 7 bases aligning to TRBD2. V dropped 7 bases and J dropped 13; count of bases not matched to a gene: 13. Germline CDR1 is SQVTM and CDR2 is ANQGSEA. CDR3 length equals 13 residues. This CDR3 reads CSADNGGGRVLTF. CDR3 nucleotide sequence: TGCAGCGCTGATAACGGCGGGGGAAGAGTCCTGACTTTC. Filled out from reference TRBV29-1 and TRBJ2-6, the complete variable domain reads SAVISQKPSRDICQRGTSLTIQCQVDSQVTMMFWYRQQPGQSLTLIATANQGSEATYESGFVIDKFPISRPNLTFSTLTVSNMSPEDSSIYLCSADNGGGRVLTFGAGSRLTVL.

This clonotype has a count of ten or more. This chain links TRBV28 with TRBJ1-5; 9 bases are a match to TRBD1. J lost 7 bases, V lost 6 bases, and 10 bases had no gene match. The CDR3 totals 15 residues. The germline V gene encodes CDR1 MDHEN and CDR2 SYDVKM. CDR3 region: CASSLAGTGWQPQHF. CDR3 bases: TGTGCCAGCAGCCTAGCCGGGACAGGGTGGCAGCCCCAGCATTTT.

With regard to this clonotype: The junction shows a germline mismatch at one end, possibly a read error. V usage is TRBV6-1 and J usage is TRBJ2-2; no clear D. Germline V CDR1 and CDR2: MNHNS, SASEGT. The CDR3 is 12 residues long. The CDR3 protein is CASSELPGELFF. For the CDR3, the DNA is TGTGCTAGCAGTGAACTCCCCGGGGAGCTGTTTTTT.

In its sample, this clonotype was seen a few times. A read error is possible here, since a much larger clone lies one base away. V is TRBV30 and J is TRBJ2-3; D is uncertain. CDR1 and CDR2 (germline): GTSNPN, SVGIG (reference sequence). The CDR3 covers 8 residues. CDR3 sequence reads: CGAGTQYF. The CDR3 nucleotides read TGTGGGGCAGGTACGCAGTATTTT.

This chain connects TRBV29-1 to TRBJ2-4; D unresolved. Germline values: CDR1 SQVTM, CDR2 ANQGSEA. The CDR3 totals 12 residues. V gave up 6 bases and J gave up 11 bases, with 17 bases separating them. CDR3 region: CSVPSPKGVQYF. The CDR3 DNA reads TGCAGCGTCCCAAGCCCCAAGGGCGTTCAGTACTTC. Drawing the rest from reference TRBV29-1 and TRBJ2-4, the complete variable domain is SAVISQKPSRDICQRGTSLTIQCQVDSQVTMMFWYRQQPGQSLTLIATANQGSEATYESGFVIDKFPISRPNLTFSTLTVSNMSPEDSSIYLCSVPSPKGVQYFGAGTRLSVL.

As regards this clonotype: A clone one base away is much larger, so this may be a read error. The chain combines TRBV6-1 with TRBJ2-7; possible D gene TRBD1, 5 bases. The V and J ends lost 10 bases and 0 bases respectively, with 13 bases between them. This CDR3 contains 13 residues. The germline CDR1 and CDR2 sequences are MNHNS and SASEGT. As DNA, the CDR3 is TGTGCCACCCAGGACACAGACTCCTACGAGCAGTACTTC. Its protein product is CATQDTDSYEQYF.